The 3 T cell receptor beta chains below all came from one sample that was sequenced in a study of CD8+CD57+ T cells in acquired aplastic anemia. Genomic DNA acted as the template from which TCR beta VDJ combination and CDR3 sequence profiling were carried out. MiXCR was run by TCRdb on the reads, yielding one entry per CDR3 protein. This table has approximately 200,000 distinct CDR3 sequences, 60% to 65% appearing once. Material: sorted CD4+, CD8+, or CD8+CD57+ T cells (not recorded which) from PBMCs. The source of these receptors is a human donor in good health.

The chain uses TRBV24-1 and TRBJ2-7, with a tentative D call TRBD1 (6 bases). The CDR3 length is 16 residues. The germline V gene has CDR1 KGHDR and CDR2 SFDVKD. Trimming cost V 3 bases and J 0 bases, with 14 bases left between them. The CDR3 reads CATSDPVDSSSYEQYF. The CDR3 bases are TGTGCCACCAGTGATCCCGTGGACAGCAGCTCCTACGAGCAGTACTTC.

This chain joins TRBV6-6 and TRBJ2-7; D is uncertain. The CDR3 is made up of 14 amino acids. The germline CDR1 and CDR2 sequences are MNHNY and SVGAGI (reference sequence). V was pared by 0 bases and J by 3 bases, with 9 bases between. The chain's CDR3 is CASSYSQVFYEQYF. The CDR3, as DNA: TGTGCCAGCAGTTACTCCCAAGTATTCTACGAGCAGTACTTC.

This clonotype was detected only a few times. One end of the junction varies from germline; a read error may be responsible. This rearrangement joins TRBV2 to TRBJ2-7, with 12 bases identical to TRBD1. CDR3 size: 13 residues. Germline assignment: CDR1 SNHLY and CDR2 FYNNEI. The CDR3 here is CASRDRGLYERYF. The CDR3 nucleotides are TGTGCCAGTAGGGACAGGGGGCTATACGAGCGGTACTTC.